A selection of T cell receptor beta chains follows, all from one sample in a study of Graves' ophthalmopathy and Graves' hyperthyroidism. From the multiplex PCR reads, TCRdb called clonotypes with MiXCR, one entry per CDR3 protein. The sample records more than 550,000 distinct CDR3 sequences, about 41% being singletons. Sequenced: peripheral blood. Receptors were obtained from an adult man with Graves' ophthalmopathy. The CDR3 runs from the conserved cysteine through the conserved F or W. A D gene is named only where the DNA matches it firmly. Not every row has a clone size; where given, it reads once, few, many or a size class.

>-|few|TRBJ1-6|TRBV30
TGTGCCTGGAGTGTGCTGGGTTATAATTCACCCCTCCACTTT
CAWSVLGYNSPLHF
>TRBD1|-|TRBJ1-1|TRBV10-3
TGTGCCAGCAGTTTCCTTGACAGGGATGGAACTGAAGCTTTCTTT
CASSFLDRDGTEAFF
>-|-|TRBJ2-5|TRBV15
TGTGCCGCCAGCAGAGGGGGGGCAGGCGGAGAGACCCAGTACTTC
CAASRGGAGGETQYF
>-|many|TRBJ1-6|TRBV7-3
TGTGCCAGCAGCTTACGGGCAGGGGAGGCTTCACCCCTCCACTTT
CASSLRAGEASPLHF
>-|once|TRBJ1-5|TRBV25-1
TGTGCTAGAGATCTTGGGGCATTCAATCAGCCCCAGCATTTT
CARDLGAFNQPQHF
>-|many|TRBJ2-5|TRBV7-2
TGTGCCAGCAGCCAGGGGGGGGGCCAAGAGACCCAGTACTTC
CASSQGGGQETQYF
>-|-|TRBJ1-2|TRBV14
TGTGCCAGCAGCCAAGCAGGCGGGTATGGCTACACCTTC
CASSQAGGYGYTF
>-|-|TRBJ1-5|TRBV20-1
TGCAGTGCTAGAGATCCGGGGCATTTT
CSARDPGHF
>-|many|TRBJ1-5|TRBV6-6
TGTGCCAGCACCCTGGGACTTAGCAATCAGCCCCAGCATTTT
CASTLGLSNQPQHF
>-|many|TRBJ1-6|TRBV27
TGTGCCAGCGGAGACCGGTGGTCGAATTCACCCCTCCACTTT
CASGDRWSNSPLHF
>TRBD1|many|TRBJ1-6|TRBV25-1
TGTGCCAGCAGCAAGGGGGCAGGGGCTCCAATATATAATTCACCCCTCCACTTT
CASSKGAGAPIYNSPLHF
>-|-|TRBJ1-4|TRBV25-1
TGTGCCAGCAGTACCCAGGGTTGGGGTGAAAAACTGTTTTTT
CASSTQGWGEKLFF
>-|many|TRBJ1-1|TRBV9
TGTGCCAGCAGCGCAGAGGGGGGTGAAGCTTTCTTT
CASSAEGGEAFF
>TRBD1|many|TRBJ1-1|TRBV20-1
TGCAGTGCTACAGGGGGTCGTAACACTGAAGCTTTCTTT
CSATGGRNTEAFF
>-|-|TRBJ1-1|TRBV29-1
TGCAGCTGGGGGGGATTGATGAACACTGAAGCTTTCTTT
CSWGGLMNTEAFF
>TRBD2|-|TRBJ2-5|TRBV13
TGTGCCAGCAGCTTAGTCCGGGCCGTGCGGCTAGCGGTACAAGAGACCCAGTACTTC
CASSLVRAVRLAVQETQYF
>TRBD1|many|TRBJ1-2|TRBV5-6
TGTGCCAGCAGCTACTCCGGGACAGGCGCTAACTATGGCTACACCTTC
CASSYSGTGANYGYTF
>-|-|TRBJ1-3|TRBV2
TGTGCCAGCAGACCGGAGTGGAACACCATATATTTT
CASRPEWNTIYF
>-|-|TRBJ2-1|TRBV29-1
TGCAGCGTTTGTAAGGAGGCCACCCAAGAGCAGTTCTTC
CSVCKEATQEQFF
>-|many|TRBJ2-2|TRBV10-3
TGTGCCATCACCGGGAACAGAGAGGTTATAGGCACCGGGGAGCTGTTTTTT
CAITGNREVIGTGELFF
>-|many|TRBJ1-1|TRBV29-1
TGCAGCGTCGCACGGACAGTGAACACTGAAGCTTTCTTT
CSVARTVNTEAFF
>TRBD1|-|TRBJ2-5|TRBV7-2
TGTGCCAGCAGCTTAGGGGACAGGGGTGGCGAGACCCAGTACTTC
CASSLGDRGGETQYF
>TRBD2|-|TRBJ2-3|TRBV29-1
TGCAGCGCACCAGCGGGAGGGCCTGTTGATACGCAGTATTTT
CSAPAGGPVDTQYF
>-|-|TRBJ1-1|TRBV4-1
TGCGCCAGCAGCCAAACAGGGCTGACCGAAGCTTTCTTT
CASSQTGLTEAFF
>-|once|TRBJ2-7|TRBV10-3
TGTGCCATCAATCCGGGGGTCAGCTCCTACGAGCAGTACTTC
CAINPGVSSYEQYF
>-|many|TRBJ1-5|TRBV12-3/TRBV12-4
TGTGCCAGCAGTTTAGCGTTGTCCGTTAATCAGCCCCAGCATTTT
CASSLALSVNQPQHF
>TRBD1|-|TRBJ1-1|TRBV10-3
TGTGCCACGACTGAGGACAGGGAGGTAGCTTTCTTT
CATTEDREVAFF
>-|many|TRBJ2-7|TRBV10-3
TGTGCCATCAGTGCTCTCCCTCAGGGCTACGAGCAGTACTTC
CAISALPQGYEQYF
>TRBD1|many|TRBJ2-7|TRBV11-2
TGTGCCAGCAGCCCTTTAATGGGACAGGGGACTCCGTACTTC
CASSPLMGQGTPYF
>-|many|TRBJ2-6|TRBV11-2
TGTGCCAGCAGCAATGTTAACTCTGGGGCCAACGTCCTGACTTTC
CASSNVNSGANVLTF
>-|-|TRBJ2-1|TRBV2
TGTGCCAGCGCGTTGGGTGAGCAGTTCTTC
CASALGEQFF
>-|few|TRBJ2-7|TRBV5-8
TGTGCCAGCAGCTTCGGGATAATCCCCGCCGAGCAGTACTTC
CASSFGIIPAEQYF
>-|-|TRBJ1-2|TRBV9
TGTGCCAGCAGCTCCCGGACAGCCGCTAACTATGGCTACACCTTC
CASSSRTAANYGYTF
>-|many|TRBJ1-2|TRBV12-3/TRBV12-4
TGTGCCAGCAGTCTCGGACGCATCGGATATGGCTACACCTTC
CASSLGRIGYGYTF
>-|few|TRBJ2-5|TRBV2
TGTGCCAGCAGATGGGAGACATGGGAGACCCAGTACTTC
CASRWETWETQYF
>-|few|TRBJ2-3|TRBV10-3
TGTGCCAGCGGCGGGAACAAGATTGATACGCAGTATTTT
CASGGNKIDTQYF
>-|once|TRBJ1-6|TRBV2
TGTGCCAGCACCCTGGGGGGGGGAAGGAATTCACCCCTCCACTTT
CASTLGGGRNSPLHF
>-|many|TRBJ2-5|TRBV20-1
TGCAGTGCTAGTTCGGGCGGAGCCCAAGAGACCCAGTACTTC
CSASSGGAQETQYF
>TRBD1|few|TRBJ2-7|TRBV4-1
TGCGCCAGCAGCCACCGGGACAGGGGTCGATACGAGCAGTACTTC
CASSHRDRGRYEQYF
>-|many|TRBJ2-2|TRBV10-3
TGTGCCATCAGTGAGTCGTCCCCGACCGGGGAGCTGTTTTTT
CAISESSPTGELFF
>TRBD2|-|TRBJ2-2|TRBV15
TGTGCCACCAGCCCGGGACTAGCGGGATCCGGGGAGCTGTTTTTT
CATSPGLAGSGELFF
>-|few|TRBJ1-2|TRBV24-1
TGTGCCACCAGTGTGGGGGGACATCTGTTCTTC
CATSVGGHLFF
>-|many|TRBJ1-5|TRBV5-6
TGTGCCAGCAGCTTGGCCTCAGGGGAGAGCAATCAGCCCCAGCATTTT
CASSLASGESNQPQHF
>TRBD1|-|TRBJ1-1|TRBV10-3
TGTGCCGCGACAGGGGGCATGAACACTGAAGCTTTCTTT
CAATGGMNTEAFF
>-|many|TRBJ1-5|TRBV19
TGTGCCAGTACCTCGCAGAGTGGGTCCAGTCAGCCCCAGCATTTT
CASTSQSGSSQPQHF
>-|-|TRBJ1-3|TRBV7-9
TGTGCCAGCAGCCAACGGGGGCACGGAAACACCATATATTTT
CASSQRGHGNTIYF
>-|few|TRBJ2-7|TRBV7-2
TGTGCCAGCAGTTATAAAGGGCCCTACGAGCAGTACTTC
CASSYKGPYEQYF
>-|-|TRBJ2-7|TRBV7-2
TGTGCCAGCAGCTTCGCAGGGTCCCTCTCCTACGAGCAGTACTTC
CASSFAGSLSYEQYF
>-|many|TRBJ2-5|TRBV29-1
TGCAGCGTTGGGGAGCCACAAGAGACCCAGTACTTC
CSVGEPQETQYF
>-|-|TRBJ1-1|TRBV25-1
TGTGCCAGCCCTCGGGGGGGCTGGATGAACACTGAAGCTTTCTTT
CASPRGGWMNTEAFF
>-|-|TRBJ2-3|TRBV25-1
TGTGCCAGCAGTGAGGGGTATACGCAGTATTTT
CASSEGYTQYF
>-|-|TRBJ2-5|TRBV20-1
TGCAGTGCTATTCCCTTGGGACAAGAGACCCAGTACTTC
CSAIPLGQETQYF
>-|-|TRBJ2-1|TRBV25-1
TGTGCCAGCAGTGAATCTGCTCACGAGCAGTTCTTC
CASSESAHEQFF